The entry that follows covers one T cell receptor (beta chain) sequence. Its antigen remains unidentified. Qualities for individual bases were not recorded, and no much larger clone is one base off. TCR beta CDR3 regions were amplified from RNA transcripts. The TCR CDR3 was subjected to a first round of RT-PCR using the HTBI primer set and the Qiagen OneStep RT-PCR kit. The libraries were constructed in a second round of multiplex PCR and then size-selected and purified. Sequencing of the libraries was done on an Illumina HiSeq2000 using paired-end 100 bp reads. Under the source paper's analysis protocol: Raw data were processed with SOAPnuke, discarding reads with adapters, uncalled bases, mean Phred below 15, or no exact constant-primer or identifier match. High-quality paired reads were merged with COPE v1.2.5, and unique nucleotide sequences were defined as clonotypes. MiTCR v1.1 was used to align the clonotypes against IMGT TRBV, TRBD and TRBJ reference segments. The analysis was restricted to V-J combinations with a frequency above 0.0001, which together covered 99.2% of the repertoires. A TCS score was defined as the ratio between F50 (clonal expansion) and ExV (chaos), using BLOSUM62-based TCRdist between CDR3 peptides within each V-J. Welch's t-statistics and random forest reduced roughly 500 V-J features to fewer than 15, which were used in a naive Bayes classifier (R e1071). TCRdb cleaned the public reads at Q25 with fastp, built clones with MiXCR and kept in-frame beta chains. Each CDR3 protein appears once, grouped with its most common genes and DNA. TCRdb's processing, not the authors', yielded these V and J calls. For this sample there are hundreds of thousands of distinct CDR3 sequences; about 15% appear just once. Approximately 13% of the sample is held by the ten biggest clonotypes.

This record belongs to a study of T cells in Graves' hyperthyroidism and ophthalmopathy (dated by TCRdb to between 2017 and 2020). Turning to the overall study: Peripheral blood was sampled at the time of initial diagnosis, prior to any treatment. To identify distinguishing TCR V-J signatures, a discovery cohort of about 95 patients was used, comprising 40 to 45 with Graves' ophthalmopathy and around 60 with stable Graves' hyperthyroidism. Whether ophthalmopathy could be predicted prospectively was tested in an independent validation cohort made up of about 18 hyperthyroidism patients plus 17 patients who later progressed to ophthalmopathy. The 90 to 100 discovery patients were randomly split 7:3 into training and test sets. Thyroid tissue and blood T-cell repertoires from more than 5 Graves' hyperthyroidism patients were also compared in the study. After sampling, hyperthyroidism patients received methimazole starting at 30 mg daily, and ophthalmopathy patients received high-dose intravenous methylprednisolone. The paper reports TCR Vbeta CDR3 sequencing of over 120 peripheral blood samples: around 41 ophthalmopathy, over 70 hyperthyroidism and 17 progressor patients. What the research found in general, with its limitations: During validation, the model predicted progression to ophthalmopathy a median of approximately six months ahead of onset, with around 71% sensitivity and 72.22% specificity. Most expanded thyroid clonotypes (frequency above 0.001) were also detected in blood, suggesting blood repertoires may reflect thyroid immune responses. In cross-validation, a model built on a 13 V-J signature told ophthalmopathy apart from stable hyperthyroidism with approximately 90% sensitivity and about 81% specificity, and in testing the same model reached 80%/75%. No statistical method was used to set the sample size in advance, and investigators knew the group allocation.

In the ophthalmopathy patients, disease was moderately to severely active, with a Clinical Activity Score of 3 or more, a NOSPECS grade of 4 or more, and a duration of less than 3 months. The study excluded patients with uncontrolled infections, other autoimmune diseases, pregnancy or lactation. Diagnoses were established on the basis of clinical symptoms, serum thyroxine and TRAb, thyroid ultrasound, and orbital computed tomography. Ficoll-Paque density gradient centrifugation was used to isolate PBMCs from about 10 ml of fresh peripheral blood. Total RNA was extracted using Trizol reagent, and RNA quality was assessed on an Agilent 2100 Bioanalyzer. Sequenced input: blood. The origin of this receptor is a man in his late teens or twenties with Graves' ophthalmopathy.

The nucleotides read TGCGCCAGCAGCGGCGGGGACGAGCAGTACTTC. It specifies CASSGGDEQYF. This sequence uses TRBV5-1 and TRBJ2-7; D gene: possibly TRBD2, on 6 matching bases. The V end loses 4 bases and the J end loses 5 bases, and a stretch of 7 bases separates them. From its cysteine to its phenylalanine, the CDR3 spans 11 amino acids. Only CDR3 DNA remains: 33 bases, in frame from the first base. For CDR1 and CDR2, the germline V gene lists SGHRS and YFSETQ.